This T cell receptor beta chain is drawn from a study of T cell repertoires in cytomegalovirus infection. Study information: An indication of both CMV infection and matching HLA type came from public TCR beta signatures. Whole-study findings and limits: CMV-specific HLA-C-restricted TCR beta clonotypes dominated the ex vivo response. Cumulative public TCR beta family frequency identified carriers of CMV plus the relevant HLA.

There are many counts of this clonotype. The target antigen is unknown. The CDR3 is 14 amino acids. Deletions cut 8 bases from V and 0 bases from J, with 13 bases between. Germline V gene data show CDR1 as MNHEY and CDR2 as SVGEGT. TCRdb processed the reads anew with MiXCR; each CDR3 protein has one entry. The profile shows 250,000 to 300,000 distinct CDR3 sequences, 9.1% of them singletons. The rearrangement uses TRBV6-2 or TRBV6-3 and TRBJ1-1; possibly TRBD1 for D (6 bases). The source is a human donor in good health (CMV status not recorded). Some clones in this sample may be carry-over from other donors' samples. Sequenced material: PBMCs. The CDR3 DNA reads as TGTGCCAGCCGACAGGACCTTATGAACACTGAAGCTTTCTTT. Protein sequence: CASRQDLMNTEAFF.